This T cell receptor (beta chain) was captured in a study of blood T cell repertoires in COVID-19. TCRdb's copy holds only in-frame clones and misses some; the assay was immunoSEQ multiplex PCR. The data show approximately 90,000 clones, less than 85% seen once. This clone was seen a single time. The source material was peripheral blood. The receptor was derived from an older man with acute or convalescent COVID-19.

The CDR3 protein is CASSYPDRGPSTEQYF. CDR3 sequence (DNA): TGTGCCAGCAGTTACCCGGACAGGGGACCATCTACGGAGCAGTACTTC. The V and J genes are TRBV6-2 or TRBV6-3 and TRBJ2-7; the match to TRBD1 covers 9 bases. This CDR3 spans 16 amino acids. V trimming: 2 bases; J trimming: 7 bases; junction bases outside the gene matches: 12. The germline CDR1 and CDR2 sequences are MNHEY and SVGEGT.